Given below is one T cell receptor beta chain in context. Selection for sequencing was limited to patients who had shown CD8+CD57+ cell expansion by flow cytometry. A severe acquired aplastic anemia diagnosis applied to all patients. This entry comes from a study of CD8+CD57+ T cells in acquired aplastic anemia. Germline CDR1 reads MNHNS; CDR2 reads SASEGT. Trimming cost V 7 bases and J 5 bases; bases outside gene matches: 6. This CDR3 contains 13 residues. Profiling of TCR beta VDJ combinations and CDR3 sequences used genomic DNA as template. MiXCR was run by TCRdb on the reads, yielding one entry per CDR3 protein. The sample carries 200,000 or so distinct CDR3 sequences, under 50% recorded once.

J is TRBJ2-3 and V is TRBV6-1; 7 bases fit TRBD2. Source material: sorted CD4+, CD8+, or CD8+CD57+ T cells (not recorded which) from PBMCs. This receptor was taken from a human donor with aplastic anemia. The CDR3 loop is CASTPGGKDTQYF. Here the CDR3 DNA reads TGTGCCAGCACCCCGGGGGGTAAAGATACGCAGTATTTT.